This is a list of T cell receptor beta chains from one sample in a study of T cells in Graves' hyperthyroidism and ophthalmopathy. TCRdb called the multiplex PCR reads again in MiXCR, with one record for every CDR3 protein. The sample lists fewer than 700,000 distinct CDR3 sequences, 15% to 20% occurring once. The source material was blood. The receptors derive from a woman under 30 with Graves' ophthalmopathy. Each CDR3 is given with its conserved first and last residue. The D gene is left open where the match is weak. For some rows the clone size is stated as once, few or many, or as a class when expanded; others skip it.

clone_size j_call v_call d_call cdr3_nt cdr3_aa
many TRBJ2-1 TRBV7-6 TRBD1 TGTGCCAGCAGCTGGAGGACAGGGAGCTCCTACAATGAGCAGTTCTTC CASSWRTGSSYNEQFF
. TRBJ2-5 TRBV5-1 . TGCGCCAGCAGCTTTGAGGGGGGCGCGGAGACCCAGTACTTC CASSFEGGAETQYF
few TRBJ1-3 TRBV19 TRBD1 TGTGCCACGAACAGGGGTGGCTCTGGAAACACCATATATTTT CATNRGGSGNTIYF
few TRBJ1-1 TRBV7-9 . TGTGCCAGCAGTTACGGGCACACCGGCACTGAAGCTTTCTTT CASSYGHTGTEAFF
. TRBJ1-2 TRBV6-1 TRBD1 TGTGCCAGCAACCTGGACAGGGAAGTCGGCGGCTACACCTTC CASNLDREVGGYTF
many TRBJ2-5 TRBV2 TRBD1 TGTGCCAGCAGTGGTGACAGGGGGCAAGAGACCCAGTACTTC CASSGDRGQETQYF
few TRBJ1-2 TRBV7-8 . TGTGCCAGCAGCCCCCCCCCCGAGGGCCTTAACTATGGCTACACCTTC CASSPPPEGLNYGYTF
once TRBJ2-7 TRBV7-9 TRBD2 TGTGCGATCCTACACGCGGGAGGGCCCTACGAGCAGTACTTC CAILHAGGPYEQYF
few TRBJ2-3 TRBV3-1 . TGTGCCAGCAGCAGACGCCGGGACTCTCTCAGGACAGATACGCAGTATTTT CASSRRRDSLRTDTQYF
. TRBJ2-7 TRBV20-1 TRBD2 TGCAGTGCCCCGACCACATCGGGGGGCGAGCAGTACTTC CSAPTTSGGEQYF
few TRBJ2-4 TRBV6-1 . TGTGCCAGCAGTAGGGGCAGGGGTGCCAAAAACATTCAGTACTTC CASSRGRGAKNIQYF
few TRBJ1-4 TRBV20-1 . TGCAGTGCTAGGGTACAGCTTAATGAAAAACTGTTTTTT CSARVQLNEKLFF
. TRBJ2-7 TRBV20-1 . TGCAGTGCTAGCCGTTTCGGGACTCAGTACGAGCAGTACTTC CSASRFGTQYEQYF
few TRBJ2-2 TRBV6-1 . TGTGCCAGCAGTCAAGTAGCGGACACCGGGGAGCTGTTTTTT CASSQVADTGELFF
. TRBJ2-3 TRBV5-1 TRBD1 TGCGCCAGCAGCTCCCTAGGAGGGACAGGGAGCACAGATACGCAGTATTTT CASSSLGGTGSTDTQYF
many TRBJ2-3 TRBV28 . TGTGCCAGCAGTTTGGTTGCGGGTCTCACAGATACGCAGTATTTT CASSLVAGLTDTQYF
many TRBJ1-5 TRBV28 . TGTGCCAGCAGTCGCCACATCGGCCCTGGCAATCAGCCCCAGCATTTT CASSRHIGPGNQPQHF
many TRBJ2-3 TRBV30 . TGTGCCTGGAGTATAACGGGGAGCACAGATACGCAGTATTTT CAWSITGSTDTQYF
few TRBJ2-7 TRBV19 TRBD1 TGTGCCAGTAGCCAAGGGACAGCCGACAGCTCCTACGAGCAGTACTTC CASSQGTADSSYEQYF
. TRBJ1-2 TRBV7-2 . TGTGCCAGCAGCCAATCGGGGATGTGGAACTATGGCTACACCTTC CASSQSGMWNYGYTF
few TRBJ2-7 TRBV10-1 TRBD1 TGCGCCAGCAGTGGATACACGACAGGGAACCTCTACGAGCAGTACTTC CASSGYTTGNLYEQYF
many TRBJ1-2 TRBV2 . TGTGCCAGCAGTGATGAGGCCGGCTACACCTTC CASSDEAGYTF
once TRBJ2-3 TRBV5-6 TRBD2 TGTGCCAGCAGCTTTACTAGCGGGGGCCCCCTGAAGAAGTATTTT CASSFTSGGPLKKYF
many TRBJ1-2 TRBV11-1 TRBD1 TGTGCCAGCAGCCCCCGGACAGGGGATGGCTACACCTTC CASSPRTGDGYTF
. TRBJ2-2 TRBV28 . TGTGCCAGCAGCCTAAGTCTTACCGGGGAGCTGTTTTTT CASSLSLTGELFF
. TRBJ2-5 TRBV28 TRBD2 TGTGCCAGCAGTGGCGGTATAGCGGGGGGGCAAGAGACCCAGTACTTC CASSGGIAGGQETQYF
. TRBJ2-1 TRBV7-8 TRBD2 TGTGCCAGCACCCCCAGCGGGGGGGGGGATGAGCAGTTCTTC CASTPSGGGDEQFF
many TRBJ2-5 TRBV30 . TGTGCCTGGAGCCCGAGGGAGTCGAGTGAGTACTTC CAWSPRESSEYF
. TRBJ1-4 TRBV20-1 . TGCAGTGCTACCTCCGGGGTTAATGAAAAACTGTTTTTT CSATSGVNEKLFF
many TRBJ1-1 TRBV13 . TGTGCCAGCAGCTTAGTGGAGGGGGGCGGGACTGAAGCTTTCTTT CASSLVEGGGTEAFF